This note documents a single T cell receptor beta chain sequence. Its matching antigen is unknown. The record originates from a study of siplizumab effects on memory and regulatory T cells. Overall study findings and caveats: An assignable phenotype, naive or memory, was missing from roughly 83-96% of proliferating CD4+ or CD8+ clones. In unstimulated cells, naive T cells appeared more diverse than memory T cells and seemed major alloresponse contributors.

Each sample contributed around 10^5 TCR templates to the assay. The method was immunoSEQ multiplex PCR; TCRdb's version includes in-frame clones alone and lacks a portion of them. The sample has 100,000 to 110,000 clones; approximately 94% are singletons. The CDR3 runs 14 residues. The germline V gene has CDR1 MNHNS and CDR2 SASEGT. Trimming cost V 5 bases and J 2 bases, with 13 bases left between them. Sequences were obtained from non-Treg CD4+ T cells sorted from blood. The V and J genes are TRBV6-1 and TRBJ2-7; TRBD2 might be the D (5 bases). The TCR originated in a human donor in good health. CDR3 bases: TGTGCCAGCAGTATGGACCTAGCTACCTACGAGCAGTACTTC. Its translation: CASSMDLATYEQYF.